Sequencing of this T cell receptor beta chain was carried out in a study of blood T cell repertoires in COVID-19. Study information: Sites in the United States, Italy and Spain provided acute and convalescent COVID-19 samples. Sources were T cells, B-cell-depleted T cells, or PBMCs; the material itself was cDNA or gDNA.

The authors' processing: Nucleated cell number was recorded as an estimate derived from reference gene primer amplification. Clones were read by immunoSEQ multiplex PCR, and TCRdb kept only the in-frame ones, dropping some. D and trimming were read from the DNA, whereas the V and J calls and clone size are those reported in that table. The sample contains over 300,000 clones, 65% to 90% of which appear only once. The CDR3 is 15 amino acids. The germline V gene has CDR1 SGHAT and CDR2 FQNNGV. Trimming took 1 base from V and 0 from J, leaving 7 bases between them. The chain recombines TRBV11-2 with TRBJ2-1; D gene uncertain. Source material: peripheral blood. The TCR was taken from a human donor in a cohort sampled during active COVID-19. The CDR3 loop is CASSLGRSSYNEQFF. The CDR3, as DNA: TGTGCCAGCAGCTTAGGCCGGAGCTCCTACAATGAGCAGTTCTTC.